What follows describes a single T cell receptor (beta chain). Its cognate antigen is unknown. This specimen belongs to a study of cytomegalovirus exposure and HLA in healthy donors. Looking at the study overall: The Caucasian-associated ancestry cluster contained about four fifths of the approximately 390 genotyped donors. General study findings and limits: Reportedly, diagnosis of cytomegalovirus status by the classifier showed high specificity and sensitivity.

Vbeta (60) and Jbeta (13) primers were used in the PCR. The protocol was immunoSEQ multiplex PCR, while the TCRdb copy is restricted to in-frame clones and leaves out a portion. The sample contains about 150,000 clones, about 85% of which appear only once. Trimming at V came to 2 bases and at J to 3 bases, leaving 2 bases not matched to a gene. There are 13 residues in the CDR3. The V gene's germline CDR1 is SGDLS and CDR2 YYNGEE. V usage is TRBV9 and J usage is TRBJ2-7; 7 nucleotides align to TRBD2. This clonotype originated in a man aged 18 to 30 in good health and CMV-seronegative. Sequencing was carried out using PBMCs. For the CDR3, the DNA is TGTGCCAGCAGCGTCGGGGACTACTACGAGCAGTACTTC. Its protein product is CASSVGDYYEQYF. Looking up the rest from reference TRBV9 and TRBJ2-7 gives the full variable domain: DSGVTQTPKHLITATGQRVTLRCSPRSGDLSVYWYQQSLDQGLQFLIQYYNGEERAKGNILERFSAQQFPDLHSELNLSSLELGDSALYFCASSVGDYYEQYFGPGTRLTVT.